One sample yielded the 25 T cell receptor beta chains listed below, sequenced in a study of blood T cell repertoires in COVID-19. Method: immunoSEQ multiplex PCR; TCRdb's copy keeps in-frame clones and lacks some. The sample comprises around 200,000 clones, approximately 87% of which are singletons, and around 0.88% rests with the top ten. Sequencing was performed on peripheral blood. The receptors shown here come from a woman between 18 and 29 years old who had recovered from COVID-19.

V usage is TRBV5-4 and J usage is TRBJ2-3, with TRBD2 identical over 11 bases. CDR1 and CDR2 from the germline V gene are SGHNT and YYREEE (reference sequence). J lost 1 base, V lost 4 bases, and 11 bases had no gene match. This CDR3 region has 18 residues. The CDR3 loop is CASSTGTSGGLGTDTQYF. The CDR3 DNA follows: TGTGCCAGCAGCACAGGGACTAGCGGAGGACTTGGCACAGATACGCAGTATTTT. Filled out from reference TRBV5-4 and TRBJ2-3, the complete variable domain reads ETGVTQSPTHLIKTRGQQVTLRCSSQSGHNTVSWYQQALGQGPQFIFQYYREEENGRGNFPPRFSGLQFPNYSSELNVNALELDDSALYLCASSTGTSGGLGTDTQYFGPGTRLTVL.

This chain uses TRBV7-2 with TRBJ2-5; 14 nucleotides agree with TRBD2. The ends lost 5 bases at V and 0 bases at J; junction bases unmatched: 11. Germline CDR1 is SGHTA and CDR2 is FQGNSA. The CDR3 extends over 19 amino acids. CDR3 nucleotides: TGTGCCAGCAGCGGTAGACTAGCGGGAGGGCCTGGTTACCAAGAGACCCAGTACTTC. Translation gives CASSGRLAGGPGYQETQYF.

The sample holds one count of this clone. The chain joins TRBV5-1 to TRBJ2-1; 10 nucleotides agree with TRBD1. This CDR3 comprises 17 residues. Germline assignment: CDR1 SGHRS and CDR2 YFSETQ. V was clipped by 7 bases and J by 8 bases; unmatched bases: 18. The CDR3 sequence: CASSNPGGGTGAYEQFF. In nucleotides, the CDR3 is TGCGCCAGCTCAAACCCCGGGGGGGGGACAGGGGCTTATGAGCAGTTCTTC.

The rearrangement joins TRBV6-5 to TRBJ2-3; TRBD1 matches 7 bases. In germline, CDR1 is MNHEY, CDR2 SVGAGI. The V segment lost 6 bases and the J segment 9 bases; nucleotides outside the gene matches: 9. The CDR3 spans 13 residues. This chain's CDR3 is CASSYKRDSTQYF. The CDR3 DNA reads as TGTGCCAGCAGCTATAAACGGGACAGCACGCAGTATTTT.

This chain joins TRBV7-2 and TRBJ2-2; TRBD1 matches at 7 bases. Germline CDR1 and CDR2: SGHTA and FQGNSA. The CDR3 has 16 amino acids. The V and J ends lost 5 bases and 1 base, in that order; junction bases with no gene match: 7. Here the CDR3 reads CASSPQTGLNTGELFF. The CDR3 DNA follows: TGTGCCAGCAGCCCTCAGACAGGGCTGAACACCGGGGAGCTGTTTTTT.

The chain has TRBV19 and TRBJ1-2; 7 bases align to TRBD1. This CDR3 has 15 amino acids. Germline V gene data show CDR1 as LNHDA and CDR2 as SQIVND (reference sequence). V shed 1 base and J 4 bases; nucleotides not matched to a gene: 6. The CDR3 protein is CASSIGTGAAYGYTF. CDR3 bases: TGTGCCAGTAGTATAGGGACAGGAGCGGCCTATGGCTACACCTTC.

The chain carries TRBV5-4 and TRBJ1-4; 9 bases fit TRBD1. The CDR3 has 16 residues. The germline V gene has CDR1 SGHNT and CDR2 YYREEE (reference sequence). V lost 4 bases to trimming and J lost 8 bases; unmatched junction nucleotides: 12. The CDR3 coding sequence is TGTGCCAGCAGCCTTCGACAAGGGACAGGGAAGGAAAAACTGTTTTTT. It codes for CASSLRQGTGKEKLFF.

The chain couples TRBV9 to TRBJ2-1; 7 positions agree with TRBD2. The CDR3 loop spans 18 amino acids. The V gene's germline CDR1 is SGDLS and CDR2 YYNGEE. Losses at the gene ends were 3 bases for V and 2 bases for J; bases not matched to a gene: 14. The CDR3 nucleotides are TGTGCCAGCAGCGCTCCCACGAGTTGGGGGGGGGCCTACAATGAGCAGTTCTTC. It encodes CASSAPTSWGGAYNEQFF.

The chain's CDR3 is CASSYIDSNSPLHF. CDR3 in DNA: TGTGCCAGCAGTTACATTGACAGTAATTCACCCCTCCACTTT. V usage is TRBV6-5 and J usage is TRBJ1-6, with D maybe TRBD1 (5 bases). V dropped 2 bases and J dropped 6 bases, with 8 bases sitting between them. The CDR3 runs 14 residues. Per germline, CDR1 MNHEY and CDR2 SVGAGI.

V and J are TRBV3-1 (or the pseudogene TRBV3-2) and TRBJ1-1, with no clear D. Germline V lookup: CDR1 LGHDT, CDR2 YNNKEL (reference sequence). V was clipped by 0 bases and J by 3 bases, with 5 bases between them. The CDR3 loop spans 13 amino acids. This CDR3 reads CASSQERDTEAFF. The CDR3 DNA sequence: TGTGCCAGCAGCCAAGAGAGGGACACTGAAGCTTTCTTT.

This rearrangement joins TRBV2 to TRBJ1-5, with D uncertain. This CDR3 region has 14 residues. Germline V gene data show CDR1 as SNHLY and CDR2 as FYNNEI. With 4 bases removed from V and 4 bases from J, the gap between germline ends came to 11 bases. The CDR3 here is CASSVLGVNQPQHF. The CDR3, as DNA: TGTGCCAGCAGTGTGTTGGGAGTAAATCAGCCCCAGCATTTT.

The V gene is TRBV4-1, the J gene TRBJ2-7, with 9 bases lining up with TRBD1. CDR3 size: 14 residues. The trim removed 3 bases at V and 6 bases at J, leaving 6 bases unmatched. Germline V gene data show CDR1 as MGHRA and CDR2 as YSYEKL. DNA for the CDR3: TGCGCCAGCAGCCAGGGACAGGGAATCGGCGAGCAGTACGTC. Encoded protein: CASSQGQGIGEQYV.

The CDR3 nucleotides are TGTGCCGGGGGGTCTGCTAGCGGGAGGGAAGAGACCCAGTACTTC. It yields the protein CAGGSASGREETQYF. V is TRBV5-8 and J is TRBJ2-5, with 12 bases aligning to TRBD2. The V gene end was trimmed by 10 bases and the J gene end by 3 bases; junction bases not matched to a gene: 10. This CDR3 has 15 amino acids. From germline, CDR1 is SGHTS and CDR2 YDEGEE. Complete variable domain (other parts from reference TRBV5-8 and TRBJ2-5): EAGVTQSPTHLIKTRGQQATLRCSPISGHTSVYWYQQALGLGLQFLLWYDEGEERNRGNFPPRFSGRQFPNYSSELNVNALELEDSALYLCAGGSASGREETQYFGPGTRLLVL.

This chain links TRBV5-5 with TRBJ1-2; 8 bases line up with TRBD1. V was clipped by 0 bases and J by 4 bases; unmatched bases: 5. The CDR3 is made up of 15 amino acids. Germline CDR1 is SGHKS and CDR2 is YYEKEE (reference sequence). The CDR3 nucleotides are TGTGCCAGCAGCTTGGGAACAGGGGGTTTCTATGGCTACACCTTC. Its translation: CASSLGTGGFYGYTF.

The chain employs TRBV11-2 and TRBJ2-6; maybe TRBD2 (7 bases). Germline-derived CDR1 and CDR2 are SGHAT and FQNNGV. This CDR3 is built from 18 residues. The germline V and J ends were trimmed by 0 bases and 3 bases, with 15 bases remaining between them. The CDR3 bases are TGTGCCAGCAGCTTAGACGGGGGGCAGATTCGTGGGGCCAACGTCCTGACTTTC. Residues: CASSLDGGQIRGANVLTF. Full variable domain (remainder filled in from reference TRBV11-2 and TRBJ2-6): EAGVAQSPRYKIIEKRQSVAFWCNPISGHATLYWYQQILGQGPKLLIQFQNNGVVDDSQLPKDRFSAERLKGVDSTLKIQPAKLEDSAVYLCASSLDGGQIRGANVLTFGAGSRLTVL.

The J gene is TRBJ1-4, the V gene TRBV15; TRBD1 is a possible D gene (5 bases). CDR3 length equals 15 residues. Germline CDR1 reads LNHNV; CDR2 reads YYDKDF (reference sequence). The V gene lost 0 bases and the J gene lost 8 bases, with 13 bases spanning the gap. The CDR3 spells CATSRDGRVGEKLFF. Here the CDR3 DNA reads TGTGCCACCAGCAGAGACGGCAGGGTTGGCGAAAAACTGTTTTTT.

This sequence joins TRBV27 and TRBJ1-1; D remains unclear. Germline V gene sequence: CDR1 MNHEY, CDR2 SMNVEV (reference sequence). Trimming left V 5 bases short and J 0 bases short, with 19 bases between. CDR3 length: 17 residues. The chain's CDR3 is CASSLGSWYTMNTEAFF. In DNA, the CDR3 is TGTGCCAGCAGTCTCGGGTCCTGGTACACGATGAACACTGAAGCTTTCTTT.

This rearrangement joins TRBV9 to TRBJ1-3, with 11 bases lining up with TRBD1. The germline gives CDR1 SGDLS, CDR2 YYNGEE. The CDR3 runs to 15 residues. Trimming cost V 3 bases and J 3 bases; bases outside gene matches: 2. The CDR3 loop is CASSAGTGGGNTIYF. CDR3 nucleotides: TGTGCCAGCAGCGCCGGGACAGGGGGTGGAAACACCATATATTTT.

The J gene is TRBJ2-4, the V gene TRBV2; D possibly corresponds to TRBD1 (5 bases). Germline V lookup: CDR1 SNHLY, CDR2 FYNNEI. Trimming removed 8 bases from V and 9 bases from J, with 17 bases in between. The CDR3 consists of 13 residues. CDR3 amino acids: CASGTDQGSIQYF. CDR3 coding DNA: TGTGCCAGCGGAACCGACCAGGGTTCCATTCAGTACTTC.

V usage is TRBV7-2 and J usage is TRBJ2-6; no firm D call. The CDR3 runs 14 residues. Trimming pared 5 bases from V and 0 bases from J, leaving 5 bases between. The germline V gene has CDR1 SGHTA and CDR2 FQGNSA. CDR3 protein: CASSTGSGANVLTF. CDR3 nucleotide sequence: TGTGCCAGCAGCACGGGCTCTGGGGCCAACGTCCTGACTTTC.

The rearrangement uses TRBV3-1 (or the pseudogene TRBV3-2) and TRBJ1-1; tentatively, D is TRBD1 (5 bases). This CDR3 has 18 residues. Germline V lookup: CDR1 LGHDT, CDR2 YNNKEL (reference sequence). V was cut by 0 bases and J by 3 bases, with 20 bases left in between. The CDR3: CASSQDHGGDGVHTEAFF. In DNA form, the CDR3 reads TGTGCCAGCAGCCAAGATCACGGAGGGGATGGAGTTCACACTGAAGCTTTCTTT.

V gene TRBV7-2 combines with J gene TRBJ1-2; possible D gene TRBD1, 5 bases. The germline V and J ends were trimmed by 5 bases and 6 bases, with 10 bases remaining between them. The CDR3 contains 12 residues. CDR1 and CDR2 from the germline V gene are SGHTA and FQGNSA. CDR3 coding DNA: TGTGCCAGCAGCGCGGCCAGGGATGGCTACACCTTC. This codes for CASSAARDGYTF.

The CDR3 DNA follows: TGCGCCAGCAGCCAAGTACCTAGCGGGCGGACCTACGAGCAGTACGTC. Amino acid sequence: CASSQVPSGRTYEQYV. This chain joins TRBV4-1 and TRBJ2-7; 8 bases line up with TRBD2. Germline CDR1 reads MGHRA; CDR2 reads YSYEKL. This CDR3 has 16 residues. V lost 1 base to trimming and J lost 2 bases; unmatched junction nucleotides: 7.

V gene TRBV4-3 combines with J gene TRBJ1-6; the match to TRBD1 covers 7 bases. CDR3 length equals 16 residues. V trimming: 0 bases; J trimming: 2 bases; junction bases outside the gene matches: 1. Germline V gene data show CDR1 as LGHNA and CDR2 as YSLEER. CDR3: CASSQEQGPYNSPLHF. The CDR3 DNA reads TGCGCCAGCAGCCAAGAACAGGGGCCCTATAATTCACCCCTCCACTTT.

The rearrangement uses TRBV6-6 and TRBJ1-4; TRBD1 matches at 7 bases. CDR3 length: 15 amino acids. V dropped 6 bases and J dropped 3; count of bases not matched to a gene: 7. The germline CDR1 and CDR2 sequences are MNHNY and SVGAGI (reference sequence). The CDR3 region is CASSSQGVANEKLFF. The CDR3 DNA follows: TGTGCCAGCAGCTCCCAGGGGGTAGCTAATGAAAAACTGTTTTTT.